This TCR beta chain is from a study of cytomegalovirus exposure and HLA in healthy donors. The PCR employed 60 Vbeta primers together with 13 Jbeta primers. Clones were sequenced by immunoSEQ multiplex PCR, and TCRdb holds only the in-frame ones, with some missing. In total, the table holds some 130,000 clones. The CDR3 has 17 amino acids. Germline CDR1 reads KGHSY; CDR2 reads FQNENV. V gave up 4 bases and J gave up 2 bases; unmatched junction bases: 6. Study observations and caveats: V- and J-gene trimming in TCR beta was tied to a missense DCLRE1C variant by an analysis performed later. Reports state that TCR beta sequences accurately predicted most subjects' HLA-A and HLA-B alleles.

For this clone: Antigen specificity is unknown.

This clonotype was obtained from a man aged 18-30 years in good health and CMV-seronegative. The J gene is TRBJ2-2, the V gene TRBV16; TRBD2 matches 11 bases. Material: PBMCs. CDR3 nucleotide sequence: TGTGCCAGCAGCCCCCGACTAGCGGGGTATAACACCGGGGAGCTGTTTTTT. Protein: CASSPRLAGYNTGELFF.